Listed below are T cell receptor beta chains from one sample, sequenced in a study of T-cell reconstitution after alpha-beta-depleted transplantation in children. One entry per CDR3 protein, called by TCRdb with MiXCR from the PCR reads. The sample lists hundreds of thousands of distinct CDR3 sequences, approximately 8.9% occurring once. The input for sequencing was PBMCs, mostly from graft donor cells, taken 180 days after TCRalphabeta/CD19-depleted stem cell transplant. The receptors were gathered from a male patient between 10 and 17 years old who had a stem cell transplant for acute lymphoblastic leukemia, so the T cells may come from the graft donor. Both conserved end residues are part of each CDR3. D genes are given only for firm matches. Only some rows state a clone size, as once, few, many or a class for expanded clones.

v_gene	j_gene	abundance	d_gene	CDR3nt	CDR3aa
TRBV4-1	TRBJ2-4	NA	NA	TGCGCCAGCAGCCATATCTTCATGGGGAGTGATGCCAAAAACATTCAGTACTTC	CASSHIFMGSDAKNIQYF
TRBV18	TRBJ1-5	many	NA	TGTGCCAGCTCACGAGAGGGATTAGAAAATCAGCCCCAGCATTTT	CASSREGLENQPQHF
TRBV4-3	TRBJ1-1	many	NA	TGCGCCAGCAGCCAGGGGCCCCTGGGAGGGAACACTGAAGCTTTCTTT	CASSQGPLGGNTEAFF
TRBV4-3	TRBJ2-6	NA	NA	TGCGCCAGCAGCCAAGTCGGGGGCTCTGGGGCCAACGTCCTGACTTTC	CASSQVGGSGANVLTF
TRBV28	TRBJ1-3	many	NA	TGTGCCAGCCGTTACGGGGGGGCCTCTGGAAACACCATATATTTT	CASRYGGASGNTIYF
TRBV29-1	TRBJ2-7	many	NA	TGCAGCGCTGGGCGGGATATAGGCTCCTACGAGCAGTACTTC	CSAGRDIGSYEQYF
TRBV29-1	TRBJ2-6	many	TRBD1	TGCAGCGTTGAAGATCAGGGGGTCTCTGGGGCCAACGTCCTGACTTTC	CSVEDQGVSGANVLTF
TRBV7-9	TRBJ2-1	many	TRBD2	TGTGCCAGCAGCTCTTTACTAGCGGGAGCCTACAATGAGCAGTTCTTC	CASSSLLAGAYNEQFF
TRBV3-1	TRBJ2-3	many	NA	TGTGCCAGCAGCCTCGGGGAGGATGTCACAGATACGCAGTATTTT	CASSLGEDVTDTQYF
TRBV21-1	TRBJ2-2	many	NA	TGTGCCAGCAGCAATAGGAACAGGGCCGCGAACACCGGGGAGCTGTTTTTT	CASSNRNRAANTGELFF
TRBV6-1	TRBJ2-7	NA	TRBD2	TGTGCCAGCAGCGGGGGGACTAGCGGAACCTACGAGCAGTACTTC	CASSGGTSGTYEQYF
TRBV6-2/TRBV6-3	TRBJ2-1	many	TRBD2	TGTGCCAGCAGGGCGGGAACTAGCGGGCACAATGAGCAGTTCTTC	CASRAGTSGHNEQFF
TRBV4-2	TRBJ2-1	many	NA	TGTGCCAGCAGTGACAGCGGGGAGCAGTTCTTC	CASSDSGEQFF
TRBV9	TRBJ2-5	many	TRBD2	TGTGCCAGCAGCGAGGGGAGCGGGGGGCAAGAGACCCAGTACTTC	CASSEGSGGQETQYF
TRBV18	TRBJ2-7	many	NA	TGTGCCAGCTCACCACGGCAGGGGATTTACGAGCAGTACTTC	CASSPRQGIYEQYF
TRBV27	TRBJ2-7	many	TRBD1	TGTGCCAGCAGTTTACACACAGGGGGCGAGCAGTACTTC	CASSLHTGGEQYF
TRBV27	TRBJ2-1	NA	NA	TGTGCCAGCAGTTTAGCCCGACTAGTCCGGTCCTACAATGAGCAGTTCTTC	CASSLARLVRSYNEQFF
TRBV27	TRBJ1-5	many	TRBD1	TGTGCCAGCAGACCGAACCGACAGGGGCCCAATCAGCCCCAGCATTTT	CASRPNRQGPNQPQHF
TRBV12-5	TRBJ1-1	few	TRBD1	TGTGCTAGTGCCCTGGGGCCAGGGGGCTGGACTGAAGCTTTCTTT	CASALGPGGWTEAFF
TRBV4-1	TRBJ1-4	NA	NA	TGCGCCAGCAGCCGCGGACGGGTTGAAAAACTGTTTTTT	CASSRGRVEKLFF
TRBV7-9	TRBJ2-7	NA	NA	TGTGCCAGCAGCTTAGCCCCGGGCAGGGGCGAGCAGTACTTC	CASSLAPGRGEQYF
TRBV2	TRBJ2-3	many	TRBD2	TGTGCCAGCAGCCCGGGACTAGCGGGGGGATTGGTGACAGATACGCAGTATTTT	CASSPGLAGGLVTDTQYF
TRBV12-3/TRBV12-4	TRBJ2-5	many	TRBD2	TGTGCCAGCAGTCCCCCGTGGCGGGGGAATTTGGAGACCCAGTACTTC	CASSPPWRGNLETQYF
TRBV7-2	TRBJ1-4	once	TRBD1	TGTGCCAGCAGCTTAAGGACAGGGAAAGAAAAACTGTTTTTT	CASSLRTGKEKLFF
TRBV12-3/TRBV12-4	TRBJ2-4	many	TRBD2	TGTGCCAGCAGCCCGAGCGGGATACGGTACATTCAGTACTTC	CASSPSGIRYIQYF
TRBV27	TRBJ2-5	many	TRBD2	TGTGCCAGCAGTTTAAGAGGGAGGGAGGGAGAGACCCAGTACTTC	CASSLRGREGETQYF